The 6 T cell receptor beta chains presented below share a single source sample, sequenced in a study of somatic mutations in cytotoxic T cells in rheumatoid arthritis. Method: immunoSEQ multiplex PCR; TCRdb's copy keeps in-frame clones and lacks some. This table has some 35,000 clones, approximately 80% appearing once. Specimen: CD8+ T cells sorted from blood. The receptors originated from a man aged 40-55 years in good health.

The chain carries TRBV15 and TRBJ1-1, with 9 bases fitting TRBD1. The germline V gene encodes CDR1 LNHNV and CDR2 YYDKDF (reference sequence). CDR3 size: 15 residues. The V gene end was trimmed by 2 bases and the J gene end by 2 bases; junction bases not matched to a gene: 3. The CDR3 loop reads CATSRSDRGNTEAFF. In nucleotides, the CDR3 is TGTGCCACCAGCAGATCGGACAGGGGAAACACTGAAGCTTTCTTT.

This chain joins TRBV27 and TRBJ2-5, with 9 bases aligning to TRBD1. V gave up 4 bases and J gave up 4 bases; unmatched junction bases: 10. The CDR3 spans 16 residues. Germline CDR1 and CDR2: MNHEY and SMNVEV (reference sequence). The CDR3 bases are TGTGCCAGCAGTTCTCATCGGACAGGGGAAGGAGAGACCCAGTACTTC. It yields the protein CASSSHRTGEGETQYF.

CDR3 protein: CASSFPVDSANEQFF. The CDR3, as DNA: TGTGCCAGCAGTTTCCCGGTTGACTCCGCTAATGAGCAGTTCTTC. The rearrangement links TRBV28 to TRBJ2-1, with no clear D. Trimming cost V 3 bases and J 7 bases, with 16 bases left between them. Germline V gives CDR1 MDHEN, CDR2 SYDVKM. The CDR3 contains 15 residues.

This chain connects TRBV7-2 to TRBJ2-1; D is unclear. There are 15 residues in the CDR3. Germline lookup yields CDR1 SGHTA and CDR2 FQGNSA. Trimming took 2 bases from V and 0 from J, leaving 8 bases between them. CDR3: CASSLPVSSYNEQFF. CDR3 coding DNA: TGTGCCAGCAGCTTACCAGTGAGCTCCTACAATGAGCAGTTCTTC.

This clone was recorded a few times. This sequence joins TRBV27 and TRBJ2-7; 10 positions match TRBD1. From germline, CDR1 is MNHEY and CDR2 SMNVEV (reference sequence). V was pared by 6 bases and J by 6 bases, with 8 bases of the junction left unmatched. The CDR3 spans 14 residues. The CDR3 DNA reads as TGTGCCAGCAGCACGAGGACAGGGGGTACCGAGCAGTACTTC. Translating it yields CASSTRTGGTEQYF.

This clone was recorded once. The chain combines TRBV15 with TRBJ2-1, with 7 bases matching TRBD1. The germline gives CDR1 LNHNV, CDR2 YYDKDF (reference sequence). J lost 5 bases, V lost 4 bases, and 5 bases had no gene match. This CDR3 has 14 amino acids. The CDR3 region is CATSMQGQNNEQFF. CDR3 bases: TGTGCCACCAGCATGCAGGGACAGAACAATGAGCAGTTCTTC.